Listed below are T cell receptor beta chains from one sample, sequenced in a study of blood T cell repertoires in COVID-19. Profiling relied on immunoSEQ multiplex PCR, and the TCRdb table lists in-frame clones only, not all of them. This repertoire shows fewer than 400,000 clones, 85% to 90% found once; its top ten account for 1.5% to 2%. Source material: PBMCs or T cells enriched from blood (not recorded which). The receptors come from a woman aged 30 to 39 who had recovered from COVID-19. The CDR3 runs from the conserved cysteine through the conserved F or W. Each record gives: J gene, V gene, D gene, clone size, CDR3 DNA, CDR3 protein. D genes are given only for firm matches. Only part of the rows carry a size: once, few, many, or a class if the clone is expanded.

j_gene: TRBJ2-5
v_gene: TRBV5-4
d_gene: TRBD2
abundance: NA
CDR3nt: TGTGCCAGCAGTCCCCGGGAGGGGAGCGGCGGAGAGACCCAGTACTTC
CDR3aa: CASSPREGSGGETQYF

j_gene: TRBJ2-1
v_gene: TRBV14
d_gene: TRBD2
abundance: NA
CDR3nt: TGTGCCAGCAGCCAAGATGGGTCGGCGACTAGCGCGCAGTTCTTC
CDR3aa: CASSQDGSATSAQFF

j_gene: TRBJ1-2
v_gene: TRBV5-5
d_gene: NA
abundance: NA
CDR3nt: TGTGCCAGCAGCTTGGATACAGGTGACACCTTC
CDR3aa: CASSLDTGDTF

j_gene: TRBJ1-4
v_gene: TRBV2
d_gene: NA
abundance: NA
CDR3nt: TGTGCCAGCAGTGCGGACCCCCAGGGTAGGCTGTTTTTT
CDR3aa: CASSADPQGRLFF

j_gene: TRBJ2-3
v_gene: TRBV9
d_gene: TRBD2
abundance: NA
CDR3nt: TGTGCCAGCAGCGTAGGCCTACTAGCGGGGACAGATACGCAGTATTTT
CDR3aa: CASSVGLLAGTDTQYF

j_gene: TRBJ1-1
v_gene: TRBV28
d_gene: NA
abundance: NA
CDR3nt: TGTGCCAGCAGTTCCCACGACAGGTTAAGGGACACTGAAGCTTTCTTT
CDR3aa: CASSSHDRLRDTEAFF

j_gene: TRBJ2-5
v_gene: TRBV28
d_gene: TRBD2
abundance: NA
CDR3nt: TGTGCCAGCAGTCTGGGACTAGCGGGAGTTGAGACCCAGTACTTC
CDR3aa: CASSLGLAGVETQYF

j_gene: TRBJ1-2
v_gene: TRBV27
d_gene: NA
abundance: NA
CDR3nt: TGTGCCAGCAGTTTTCGGGGGGCTCGTGGAGGGAACTATGGCTACACCTTC
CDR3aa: CASSFRGARGGNYGYTF

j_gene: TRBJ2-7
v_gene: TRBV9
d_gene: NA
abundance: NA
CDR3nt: TGTGCCAGCAGCGTAGGTATTTTCTACGAGCAGTACTTC
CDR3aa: CASSVGIFYEQYF

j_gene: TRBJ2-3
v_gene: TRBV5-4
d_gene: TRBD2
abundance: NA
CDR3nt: TGTGCCAGCAGCTTGGGTAGCGGGAGCACAGATACGCAGTATTTT
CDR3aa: CASSLGSGSTDTQYF

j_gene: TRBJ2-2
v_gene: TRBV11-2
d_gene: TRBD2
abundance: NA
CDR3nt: TGTGCCAGCAGCTTTCTACAACTAGCGGGCGCGAACACCGGGGAGCTGTTTTTT
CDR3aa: CASSFLQLAGANTGELFF

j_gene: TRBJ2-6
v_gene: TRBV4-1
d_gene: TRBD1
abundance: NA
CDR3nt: TGCGCCAGCAGCCAAGACCAGGGACAGTCAATCTCTGGGGCCAACGTCCTGACTTTC
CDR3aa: CASSQDQGQSISGANVLTF

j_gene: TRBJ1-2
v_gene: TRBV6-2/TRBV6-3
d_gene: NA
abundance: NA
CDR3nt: TGTGCCAGCAGTCGGCCCCGGGTGGGCTACACCTTC
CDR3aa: CASSRPRVGYTF

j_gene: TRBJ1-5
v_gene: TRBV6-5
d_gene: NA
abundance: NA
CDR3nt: TGTGCCAGCAGTTACGGGGCAGGGCAAGGGCCCCAGCATTTT
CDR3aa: CASSYGAGQGPQHF

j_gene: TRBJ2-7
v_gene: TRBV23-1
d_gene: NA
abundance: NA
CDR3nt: TGCGCCAGCAGCCGCATAAGACAGAAAACCTATGACGGCTACGAGCAGTACTTC
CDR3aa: CASSRIRQKTYDGYEQYF

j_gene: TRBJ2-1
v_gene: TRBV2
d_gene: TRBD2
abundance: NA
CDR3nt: TGTGCCACCCAGGGAACTAGCGCGTACAATGAGCAGTTCTTC
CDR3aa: CATQGTSAYNEQFF

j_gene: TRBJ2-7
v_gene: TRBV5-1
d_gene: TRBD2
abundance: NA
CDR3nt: TGCGCCAGCAGCTCCGGACTAGCGGGAGGCCCTACTTCCTACGAGCAGTACTTC
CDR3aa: CASSSGLAGGPTSYEQYF

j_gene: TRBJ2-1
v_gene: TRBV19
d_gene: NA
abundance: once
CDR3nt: TGTGCCAGTAGTATTCAGGACATCGGGTATGAGCAGTTCTTC
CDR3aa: CASSIQDIGYEQFF

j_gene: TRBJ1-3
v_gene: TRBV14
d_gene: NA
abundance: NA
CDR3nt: TGTGCCAGCAGCCGTTTCAGGACAATTGGAAACACCATATATTTT
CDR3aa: CASSRFRTIGNTIYF

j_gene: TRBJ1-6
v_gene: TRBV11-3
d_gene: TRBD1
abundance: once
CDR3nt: TGTGCCAGCAGCTTAAACAGGGGAGGATCACCCCTCCACTTT
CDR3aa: CASSLNRGGSPLHF

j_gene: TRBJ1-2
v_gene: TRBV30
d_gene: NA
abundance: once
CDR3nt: TGTGCCTGGGCGGGAGGGAGTAACTATGGCTACACCTTC
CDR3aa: CAWAGGSNYGYTF

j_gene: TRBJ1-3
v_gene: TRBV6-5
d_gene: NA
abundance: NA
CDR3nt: TGTGCCAGCAGTTATGGGGGGGCTTTCACTGGAAACACCATATATTTT
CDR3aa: CASSYGGAFTGNTIYF

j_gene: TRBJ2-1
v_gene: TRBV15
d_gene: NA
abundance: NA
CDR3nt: TGTGCCACCAGCAGAAAAAGTGGGGGCTTTCACAATGAGCAGTTCTTC
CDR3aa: CATSRKSGGFHNEQFF

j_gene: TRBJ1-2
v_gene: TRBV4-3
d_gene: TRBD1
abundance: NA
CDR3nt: TGCGCCAGCAGCCAAGGCTGGGGAACAGGGGGAGGCTCAGATGGCTACACCTTC
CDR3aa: CASSQGWGTGGGSDGYTF

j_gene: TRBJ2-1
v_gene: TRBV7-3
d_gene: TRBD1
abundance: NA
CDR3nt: TGTGCCAGCAGCCCGGGACAGAACTACAATGAGCAGTTCTTC
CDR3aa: CASSPGQNYNEQFF

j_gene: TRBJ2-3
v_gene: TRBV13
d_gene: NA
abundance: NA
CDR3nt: TGTGCCAGCAGCCTGGGGACATCCGCATCCACAGATACGCAGTATTTT
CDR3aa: CASSLGTSASTDTQYF

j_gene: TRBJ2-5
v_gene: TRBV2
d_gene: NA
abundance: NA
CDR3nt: TGTGCCAGCAGTGGGGCTAGCGAAGAGACCCAGTACTTC
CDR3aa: CASSGASEETQYF

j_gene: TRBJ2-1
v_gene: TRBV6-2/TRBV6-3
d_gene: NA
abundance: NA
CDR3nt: TGTGCCAGCAGTTACTCGGCGGGGCTATACAATGAGCAGTTCTTC
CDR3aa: CASSYSAGLYNEQFF

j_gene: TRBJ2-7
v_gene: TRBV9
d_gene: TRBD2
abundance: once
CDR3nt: TGTGCCAGCAGCGTATCTAGCGGGGTATCTTACGAGCAGTACTTC
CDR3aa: CASSVSSGVSYEQYF